The T cell receptor beta chain described here comes from a study of blood T cell repertoires in COVID-19. Study-wide context: The United States, Italy and Spain provided the acute and convalescent COVID-19 samples.

Original methodology: It was from reference gene primer amplification that nucleated cell counts were estimated. Assay: immunoSEQ multiplex PCR; the TCRdb copy retains only in-frame clones and omits some. The V and J calls and clone size are taken from that table; D and trimming were inferred from the DNA. The repertoire holds under 250,000 clones, with roughly 81% as singletons. Sample: peripheral blood. This TCR was recovered from a woman in her 50s with active or convalescent COVID-19.

CDR3 sequence (DNA): TGTGCCAGCAGCTTGGGTGAGCTTCTCCCCCTCCACTTT. Amino acids: CASSLGELLPLHF. The chain carries TRBV5-8 and TRBJ1-6, with D uncertain. Trimming removed 0 bases at V and 13 bases at J, with 11 bases between. The CDR3 has 13 residues. Germline V gene data show CDR1 as SGHTS and CDR2 as YDEGEE.